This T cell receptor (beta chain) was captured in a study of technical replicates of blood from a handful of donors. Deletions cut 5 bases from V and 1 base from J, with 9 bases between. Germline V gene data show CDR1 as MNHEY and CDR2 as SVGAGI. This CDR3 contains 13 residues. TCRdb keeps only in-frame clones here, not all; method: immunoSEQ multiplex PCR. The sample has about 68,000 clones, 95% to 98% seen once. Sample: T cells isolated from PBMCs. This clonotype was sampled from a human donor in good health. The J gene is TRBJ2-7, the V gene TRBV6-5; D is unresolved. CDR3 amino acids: CASSRRASYEQYF. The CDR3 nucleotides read TGTGCCAGCAGTCGAAGAGCATCCTACGAGCAGTACTTC.